The T cell receptor beta chain described here comes from a study of cytotoxic CD8 clonotypes in ibrutinib-treated CLL (dated by TCRdb to the early 2020s). With respect to the entire study: In this cohort, 15 or so patients were treatment-naive and ten to twelve were relapsed/refractory, while some 17 had unmutated IGHV. Partial responses were observed in some 24 patients and complete responses in 2; after a median follow-up of 68 months, remission was maintained in approximately 14 patients and progression was observed in some twelve. Samples at response were collected after a median of about 12 months of treatment, with a range of roughly 6 to 40 months. On average, each sample had 255,043 productive templates and under 95,000 productive rearrangements. Of the 90 or so participants in the trial, roughly 26 had longitudinal samples available. Cryopreserved peripheral blood mononuclear cells were obtained prior to treatment, at the time of response, and at either disease progression or sustained remission. Patients were still on ibrutinib when every remission and progressive disease sample was collected.

The time point label, as the study defines it: more than 10 months on ibrutinib. For TCR beta library preparation, about 1.8 micrograms of genomic DNA were isolated from cryopreserved PBMCs. Longitudinal blood samples from CLL patients receiving ibrutinib monotherapy were subjected to high-throughput TCR beta sequencing. Patients were enrolled in a phase 2 open-label single-center ibrutinib monotherapy trial. With regard to this clone: No antigen is known for it. No qualities accompany the bases; no much larger clone lies one base away.

Findings and caveats that apply to the study as a whole: Lymph node repertoires were not examined, and the timing of sampling was not matched between patients in sustained remission and those whose disease progressed. Clonality rose at ibrutinib response, remained stable during sustained remission, and dropped back toward baseline at progression. Public clonotypes were found to be uncommon and were observed to contract or remain stable during treatment; the increase in clonality was shown to reflect expansion of private clonotypes at ibrutinib response. At baseline, clonality was higher than in age-matched healthy donors and showed a strong correlation with circulating CD8+ T-cell counts.

CDR1 is given as MNHEY and CDR2 as SVGAGI, both from the germline V gene. The CDR3 spans 12 residues, from the cysteine through the phenylalanine. Only the CDR3 part of the read is kept: 36 bases, read in frame from the first base. V loses 8 bases, J loses 4 bases, and the germline ends lie 9 bases apart. The goal of deep resolution MiSeq sequencing was a depth between 1 in 1 million and 1 in 200,000 T cells, and coverage averaged 10x per clonotype. The immunoSEQ hsTCRB Kit was used to generate the TCR beta libraries. The paper's processing steps were these. ImmunoSEQ Data Assistant and ImmunoSEQ Analyzer were used for data analysis, and V, D and J genes were assigned according to IMGT definitions. Clonality, which ranges from 0 to 1, was calculated as one minus the normalized Shannon entropy of productive rearrangement frequencies. Public clonotype analysis was restricted to overrepresented clonotypes comprising at least 0.05% of each patient's repertoire. Thirteen age-matched healthy donor repertoires from immuneACCESS were used as controls for clonality. Imported from immuneACCESS, the table was reduced by TCRdb to in-frame sequences with V and J called. These copies leave out some clones; in studies compared against another copy, an unresolved V gene accounts for under half, and the cause of the remainder is not known. Clone size and V and J calls were adopted from that table, with D and trimming inferred from the DNA. Here the sample has some 200,000 clones; just over 70% occur a single time. More than 4.5% of the sample goes to the ten largest clones.

The source was PBMCs, collected after 12 months of ibrutinib treatment. The receptor comes from a human donor with chronic lymphocytic leukemia. The rearranged segments are TRBV6-5 and TRBJ1-3, with the identity of the D gene unclear. DNA sequence: TGTGCCAGCGAGAGCTCAGGAAACACCATATATTTT. It is translated as CASESSGNTIYF.